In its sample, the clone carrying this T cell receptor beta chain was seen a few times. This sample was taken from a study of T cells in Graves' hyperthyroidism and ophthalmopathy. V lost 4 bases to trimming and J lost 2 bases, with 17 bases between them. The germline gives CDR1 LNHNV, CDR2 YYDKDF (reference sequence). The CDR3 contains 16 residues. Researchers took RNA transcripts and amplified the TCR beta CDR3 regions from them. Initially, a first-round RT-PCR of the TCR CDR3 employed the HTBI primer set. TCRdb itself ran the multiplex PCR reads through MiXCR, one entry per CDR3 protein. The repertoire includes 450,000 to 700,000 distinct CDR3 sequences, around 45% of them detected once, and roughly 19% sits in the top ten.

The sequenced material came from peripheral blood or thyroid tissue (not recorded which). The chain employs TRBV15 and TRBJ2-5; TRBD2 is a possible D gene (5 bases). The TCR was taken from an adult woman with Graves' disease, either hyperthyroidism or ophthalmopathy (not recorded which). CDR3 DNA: TGTGCCACCAGCACCGCGGAGACTATCGGACAAGAGACCCAGTACTTC. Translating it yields CATSTAETIGQETQYF.